Following are 14 T cell receptor beta chains from one sample sequenced in a study of cytomegalovirus exposure and HLA in healthy donors. The study ran its PCR with 60 Vbeta and 13 Jbeta primers. This table comes from immunoSEQ multiplex PCR, and its TCRdb copy is limited to in-frame clones, with some not included. The top ten hold 11% to 15% of the sample, which has 150,000 to 200,000 clones, about 79% seen once. The material sequenced was PBMCs. The source is a man aged 50-59 years in good health and CMV-seropositive.

This chain connects TRBV5-1 to TRBJ2-2; TRBD1 matches 10 bases. Germline loops: CDR1 SGHRS, CDR2 YFSETQ. The ends lost 5 bases at V and 3 bases at J; junction bases unmatched: 1. This CDR3 is built from 14 residues. For the CDR3, the DNA is TGCGCCAGCAGAGGACAGGGGGACACCGGGGAGCTGTTTTTT. Its protein product is CASRGQGDTGELFF.

The V and J genes are TRBV2 and TRBJ2-3; D remains ambiguous. Trimming pared 8 bases from V and 0 bases from J, leaving 12 bases between. Germline V CDR1 and CDR2: SNHLY, FYNNEI. The CDR3 has 14 amino acids. CDR3 coding DNA: TGTGCCAGCGTCCTAGTTACTAGCACAGATACGCAGTATTTT. Translation: CASVLVTSTDTQYF.

The chain couples TRBV7-9 to TRBJ2-1, with a possible D match to TRBD2 (7 bases). Germline loops: CDR1 SEHNR, CDR2 FQNEAQ (reference sequence). The CDR3 has 14 residues. V lost 3 bases and J lost 5, with 11 bases in between. CDR3 DNA sequence: TGTGCCAGCAGCTTGGGGGGGCCCAACAATGAGCAGTTCTTC. It codes for CASSLGGPNNEQFF.

With respect to this clone: The conserved phenylalanine or tryptophan normally closing the CDR3 is absent here, so this likely arose from a read error. The DNA is omitted, as the CDR3 cannot be located on it reliably, and the CDR3 follows TCRdb's listing. The genes are TRBV5-8 and TRBJ2-7; TRBD1, the table's D call, was not compared with the DNA. Germline V lookup: CDR1 SGHTS, CDR2 YDEGEE. With termini counted, the CDR3 has 13 amino acids. The CDR3 reads CASSVALQGRDRL.

This chain links TRBV6-1 with TRBJ1-3; the D gene is possibly TRBD1 (6 bases). The CDR3 consists of 14 residues. V lost 2 bases, J lost 13 bases, and 18 bases lay in between. In germline, CDR1 is MNHNS, CDR2 SASEGT. CDR3: CASSERDTGNRIYF. The CDR3 DNA sequence: TGTGCCAGCAGTGAAAGGGACACAGGAAACAGGATATATTTT.

In this sample, this clone turned up once. This chain uses TRBV5-4 with TRBJ2-1; 9 bases fit TRBD1. The CDR3 loop spans 15 amino acids. Germline CDR1 reads SGHNT; CDR2 reads YYREEE (reference sequence). The junction had 8 bases not matched to a gene; V was cut back by 4 bases and J by 6 bases. CDR3 DNA: TGTGCCAGCAGCCACACCGGGACAGGGTTCAATGAGCAGTTCTTC. This gives the protein CASSHTGTGFNEQFF.

The chain uses TRBV16 and TRBJ1-5; 7 nucleotides match TRBD1. The ends lost 7 bases at V and 6 bases at J; junction bases unmatched: 6. This CDR3 is 13 amino acids long. CDR1 is KGHSY, CDR2 FQNENV, per germline. The CDR3 nucleotides read TGTGCCAGCAACTTAGGGGGCACTCAGCCCCAGCATTTT. Translated, it gives CASNLGGTQPQHF.

This clone has just a few counts. The chain recombines TRBV6-1 with TRBJ2-5, with 8 bases aligning to TRBD1. Germline values: CDR1 MNHNS, CDR2 SASEGT. This CDR3 comprises 16 residues. V was clipped by 3 bases and J by 5 bases; unmatched bases: 11. Here the CDR3 DNA reads TGTGCCAGCAGTGAGGGGTCCGGGACAGGTTCCGAGACCCAGTACTTC. Protein product: CASSEGSGTGSETQYF.

A remark on this clone: The junction does not match germline at one end; this may be a read error. The chain has TRBV2 and TRBJ1-1; D possibly corresponds to TRBD1 (5 bases). From germline, CDR1 is SNHLY and CDR2 FYNNEI. The CDR3 covers 15 residues. The CDR3 coding sequence is TGTGCCAGCAGTGCCCCCGGCAGGGTGAACATTGAAGCTTTCTTT. Protein product: CASSAPGRVNIEAFF.

The chain has TRBV18 and TRBJ2-2, with D unclear. The length of the CDR3 is 13 residues. Trimming removed 2 bases from V and 5 bases from J, with 6 bases in between. Germline values: CDR1 KGHSH, CDR2 LQKENI. DNA of the CDR3: TGTGCCAGCTCACCAAGAGAGACCGGGGAGCTGTTTTTT. It translates to CASSPRETGELFF.

The genes are TRBV7-9 and TRBJ2-1, with 9 nucleotides matching TRBD1. Germline loops: CDR1 SEHNR, CDR2 FQNEAQ (reference sequence). With V trimmed by 1 base and J by 1 base, 2 bases remained unmatched. The CDR3 consists of 16 residues. CDR3 in amino acids: CASSLVGTGSYNEQFF. The CDR3 bases are TGTGCCAGCAGCTTAGTTGGGACAGGGTCCTACAATGAGCAGTTCTTC.

The chain employs TRBV27 and TRBJ1-2, with TRBD1 as a possible D gene (5 bases). CDR1 MNHEY and CDR2 SMNVEV come from the germline V gene (reference sequence). The CDR3 spans 14 residues. V was trimmed by 3 bases and J by 4 bases, leaving 12 bases between them. CDR3 region: CASSLAGPGYGYTF. The DNA of the CDR3 is TGTGCCAGCAGTTTGGCAGGGCCGGGCTATGGCTACACCTTC.

The chain recombines TRBV6-1 with TRBJ2-3, with 7 bases that match TRBD2. The CDR3 consists of 17 residues. Germline V gives CDR1 MNHNS, CDR2 SASEGT. V shed 4 bases and J 2 bases; nucleotides not matched to a gene: 12. The CDR3 loop reads CASSAGTLAEATDTQYF. CDR3 nucleotide sequence: TGTGCCAGCAGTGCGGGGACCCTAGCGGAAGCCACAGATACGCAGTATTTT.

CDR3 loop: CSVDPGQGQPEQYF. CDR3 DNA sequence: TGCAGCGTTGACCCCGGACAGGGGCAGCCCGAGCAGTACTTC. The rearrangement joins TRBV29-1 to TRBJ2-7, with 9 bases aligning to TRBD1. The ends lost 3 bases at V and 6 bases at J; junction bases unmatched: 9. This CDR3 has 14 residues. CDR1 and CDR2 from the germline V gene are SQVTM and ANQGSEA.